These T cell receptor beta chains were read from a single sample in a study of CD8+ T cells in alopecia areata. Data came from immunoSEQ multiplex PCR; TCRdb stores just in-frame clones and leaves some out. The table lists 200,000 to 250,000 clones, approximately 52% of them singletons. This specimen consisted of CD4+ T cells sorted from blood, obtained at week 0. These receptors were obtained from a human donor with alopecia areata. The CDR3 runs from the conserved cysteine through the conserved F or W. D genes are given only for firm matches. Clone size is given for some rows only: seen once, a few or many times, or a class if the clone is expanded.

v_call	clone_size	d_call	j_call	cdr3_aa	cdr3_nt
TRBV10-3	NA	NA	TRBJ2-3	CAISETGGDTDTQYF	TGTGCCATCAGTGAGACGGGCGGGGACACAGATACGCAGTATTTT
TRBV30	NA	NA	TRBJ1-5	CAWNPSGGAGPQHF	TGTGCCTGGAACCCGAGCGGGGGGGCAGGGCCCCAGCATTTT
TRBV7-3	few	NA	TRBJ1-1	CASSPTGQNTEAFF	TGTGCCAGCAGCCCCACCGGACAAAACACTGAAGCTTTCTTT
TRBV5-6	few	TRBD1	TRBJ2-1	CASSLTTGGNEQFF	TGTGCCAGCAGCCTAACAACAGGGGGCAATGAGCAGTTCTTC
TRBV28	NA	NA	TRBJ2-4	CASSWDGTQNIQYF	TGTGCCAGCAGCTGGGACGGGACACAAAACATTCAGTACTTC
TRBV18	NA	NA	TRBJ1-3	CASSPVPSSGNTIYF	TGTGCCAGCTCACCAGTGCCGAGCTCTGGAAACACCATATATTTT
TRBV19	NA	NA	TRBJ2-7	CATLGTELPYEQYF	TGTGCCACCCTCGGGACGGAACTCCCCTACGAGCAGTACTTC
TRBV5-1	NA	NA	TRBJ2-5	CASSLESQGRGETQYF	TGCGCCAGCAGCTTGGAATCACAGGGGAGGGGAGAGACCCAGTACTTC
TRBV30	NA	NA	TRBJ1-5	CAWSSGVHQPQHF	TGTGCCTGGAGTTCAGGGGTGCATCAGCCCCAGCATTTT
TRBV5-1	few	NA	TRBJ2-3	CASSLGTLTDTQYF	TGCGCCAGCAGCTTGGGGACCCTCACAGATACGCAGTATTTT
TRBV5-6	NA	NA	TRBJ2-5	CASSTVVGVETQYF	TGTGCCAGCAGCACCGTCGTCGGGGTCGAGACCCAGTACTTC
TRBV29-1	NA	NA	TRBJ2-3	CSVSPNTDTQYF	TGCAGCGTTTCCCCTAACACAGATACGCAGTATTTT
TRBV2	few	NA	TRBJ2-5	CASSRQETQYF	TGTGCCAGCTCTAGACAAGAGACCCAGTACTTC
TRBV29-1	once	NA	TRBJ1-1	CSVNFVAVSEAFF	TGCAGCGTAAATTTCGTGGCGGTCTCTGAAGCTTTCTTT
TRBV11-1	few	NA	TRBJ1-1	CASSLGAENTEAFF	TGTGCCAGCAGCTTAGGGGCGGAGAACACTGAAGCTTTCTTT
TRBV7-9	few	NA	TRBJ2-4	CASSSFIAKNIQYF	TGTGCCAGCAGCAGTTTTATAGCCAAAAACATTCAGTACTTC
TRBV7-2	NA	NA	TRBJ1-4	CASSLAATNEKLFF	TGTGCCAGCAGCTTAGCTGCAACTAATGAAAAACTGTTTTTT
TRBV15	NA	NA	TRBJ2-1	CATSRDIGRNNEQFF	TGTGCCACCAGCAGAGATATAGGTCGGAACAATGAGCAGTTCTTC
TRBV5-6	NA	NA	TRBJ2-5	CASSLQVGNLQETQYF	TGTGCCAGCAGCCTTCAGGTCGGCAACTTACAAGAGACCCAGTACTTC
TRBV23-1	NA	NA	TRBJ1-1	CASSQSTALPEAFF	TGCGCCAGCAGTCAATCGACGGCCCTCCCTGAAGCTTTCTTT
TRBV7-6	NA	TRBD1	TRBJ1-4	CASSLRSGQGHEKLFF	TGTGCCAGCAGCTTAAGATCGGGACAGGGCCATGAAAAACTGTTTTTT
TRBV30	NA	NA	TRBJ1-2	CAGTVVFSGYTF	TGTGCCGGGACGGTGGTCTTCTCTGGCTACACCTTC
TRBV30	few	NA	TRBJ1-3	CALDRGGMGTIYF	TGTGCCTTAGACCGAGGGGGAATGGGCACCATATATTTT
TRBV5-1	NA	NA	TRBJ2-7	CASSQGRETSYEQYF	TGCGCCAGCAGCCAAGGAAGAGAAACCTCCTACGAGCAGTACTTC
TRBV4-1	NA	NA	TRBJ2-4	CASSQGGGRNIQYF	TGCGCCAGCAGCCAAGGAGGAGGCCGAAACATTCAGTACTTC
TRBV29-1	few	NA	TRBJ1-1	CSVEDWGANTEAFF	TGCAGCGTTGAAGATTGGGGAGCAAACACTGAAGCTTTCTTT
TRBV11-2	NA	NA	TRBJ2-1	CASSYTGRSYNEQFF	TGTGCCAGCAGCTACACCGGGCGCTCCTACAATGAGCAGTTCTTC
TRBV9	NA	TRBD2	TRBJ2-3	CASSFTSGSLYF	TGTGCCAGCAGCTTCACTAGCGGGAGTTTGTATTTT
TRBV7-8	NA	NA	TRBJ1-4	CASSSYDGVSEKLFF	TGTGCCAGCAGCTCTTACGATGGGGTCAGCGAAAAACTGTTTTTT
TRBV7-2	NA	TRBD1	TRBJ1-2	CASRRPGQGARNYGYTF	TGTGCCAGCAGGCGCCCCGGACAGGGGGCGAGGAACTATGGCTACACCTTC
TRBV6-6	NA	NA	TRBJ2-7	CASSLRRDVYEQYF	TGTGCCAGCAGTTTGCGGCGGGACGTTTACGAGCAGTACTTC
TRBV18	NA	TRBD1	TRBJ1-2	CASSPGQDYGYTF	TGTGCCAGCTCACCCGGACAGGACTATGGCTACACCTTC